This T cell receptor beta chain was captured by sequencing in a study of blood T cell repertoires in COVID-19. The CDR3 is 15 amino acids. V lost 2 bases and J 4 bases, leaving 12 bases between the germline ends. CDR1 and CDR2 from the germline V gene are SGHAT and FQNNGV. Method: immunoSEQ multiplex PCR; TCRdb's copy keeps in-frame clones and lacks some. The sample carries approximately 80,000 clones, approximately 90% recorded once. This receptor was obtained from a human donor in a cohort sampled during active COVID-19. Sequencing input: peripheral blood. V is TRBV11-2 and J is TRBJ2-1; possibly TRBD2 for D (6 bases). CDR3 sequence (DNA): TGTGCCAGCAGCTTAAGGACTAATGTATACAATGAGCAGTTCTTC. It encodes CASSLRTNVYNEQFF.